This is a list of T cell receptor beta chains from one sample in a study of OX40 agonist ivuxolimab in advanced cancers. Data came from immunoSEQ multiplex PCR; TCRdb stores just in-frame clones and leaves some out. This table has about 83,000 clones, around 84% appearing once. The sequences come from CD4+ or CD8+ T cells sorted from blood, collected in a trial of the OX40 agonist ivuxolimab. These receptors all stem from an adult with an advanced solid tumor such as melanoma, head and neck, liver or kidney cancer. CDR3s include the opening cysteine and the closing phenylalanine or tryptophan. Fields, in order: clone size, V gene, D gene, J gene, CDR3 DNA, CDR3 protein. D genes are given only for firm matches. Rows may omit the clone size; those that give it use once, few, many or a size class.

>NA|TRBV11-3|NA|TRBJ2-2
TGTGCCAGCAGTACTGGGACCCTCAACACCGGGGAGCTGTTTTTT
CASSTGTLNTGELFF
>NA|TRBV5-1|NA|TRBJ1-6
TGTGCCAGCAGCTTAGAGGTTGATTCACCCCTCCACTTT
CASSLEVDSPLHF
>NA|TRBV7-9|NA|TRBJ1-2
TGTGCCAGCAGCTTAGTAACTTCGGATCCTGGCTACACCTTC
CASSLVTSDPGYTF
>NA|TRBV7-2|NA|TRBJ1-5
TGTGCCAGCAGCCTCGGAGGGGGGCGAGCCCAGCATTTT
CASSLGGGRAQHF
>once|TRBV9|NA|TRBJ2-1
TGTGCCAGCAGCTATAGCTGGAGCTCCTACAATGAGCAGTTCTTC
CASSYSWSSYNEQFF
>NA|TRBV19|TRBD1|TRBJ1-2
TGTGCCAGTAGTAGCCCGGGACAGGGACGAATACGAGGCTACACCTTC
CASSSPGQGRIRGYTF
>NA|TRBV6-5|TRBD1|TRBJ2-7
TGTGCCAGCAGACAGGGGGTTATGTCCGAGCAGTACTTC
CASRQGVMSEQYF
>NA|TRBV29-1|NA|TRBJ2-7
TGCAGCGTGGCCTTGGACTACGAGCAGTACTTC
CSVALDYEQYF
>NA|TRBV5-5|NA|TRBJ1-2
TGTGCCAGCAGCTTAGGGGGGGAGTTAGCCTATGGCTACACCTTC
CASSLGGELAYGYTF
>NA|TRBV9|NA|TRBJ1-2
TGTGCCAGCAGCGTAGGGGGAGCAGTAGATGGCTACACCTTC
CASSVGGAVDGYTF
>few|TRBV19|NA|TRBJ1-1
TGTGCCAGTAGTATTATGGCAGCAACTGAAGCTTTCTTT
CASSIMAATEAFF
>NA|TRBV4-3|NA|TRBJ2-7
TGCGCCAGCAGCCAAGAGCACAGGGGGGGCTACGAGCAGTACTTC
CASSQEHRGGYEQYF
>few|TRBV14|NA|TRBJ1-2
TGTGCCAGCAGCCCCCGACCAACGGATGGCTACACCTTC
CASSPRPTDGYTF
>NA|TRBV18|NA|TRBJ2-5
TGTGCCAGCTCACCACCTTGGGTCCAAGAGACCCAGTACTTC
CASSPPWVQETQYF
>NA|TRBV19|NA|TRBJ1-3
TGTGCCAGTAGCCCAACTCATTCCGGGCACGGAAACACCATATATTTT
CASSPTHSGHGNTIYF
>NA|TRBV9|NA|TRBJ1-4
TGTGCCAGCAGCCCGAGCCCTGGCGATGAAAAACTGTTTTTT
CASSPSPGDEKLFF
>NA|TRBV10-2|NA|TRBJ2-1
TGCGCCAGCAGTGGACTTGCCTTCTACAATGAGCAGTTCTTC
CASSGLAFYNEQFF
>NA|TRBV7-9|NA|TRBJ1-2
TGTGCCAGCAGCTTAGTCGAAGATGGCTACACCTTC
CASSLVEDGYTF
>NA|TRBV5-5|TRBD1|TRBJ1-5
TGTGCCAGCAGCCGATGGGACAGACTCACCTGGGATCAGCCCCAGCATTTT
CASSRWDRLTWDQPQHF
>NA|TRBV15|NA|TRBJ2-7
TGTGCCACCAGCAGGGGCCTCTCTGAGGGCCGCGAGCAGTACTTC
CATSRGLSEGREQYF
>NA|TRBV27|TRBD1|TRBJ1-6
TGTGCCAGCAGCATCCGGGACAGGGGGACTATCTCCTATAATTCACCCCTCCACTTT
CASSIRDRGTISYNSPLHF
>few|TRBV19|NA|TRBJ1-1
TGTGCCAGTAGTTTTGAGGATCGGGCTTTCTTT
CASSFEDRAFF
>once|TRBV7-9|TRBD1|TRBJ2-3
TGTGCCAGCAGCATCCAGGGGGCAATCGATACGCAGTATTTT
CASSIQGAIDTQYF